This entry lists 21 T cell receptor beta chains sequenced from one sample in a study of cytomegalovirus exposure and HLA in healthy donors. PCR amplification relied on 60 Vbeta primers (plus 13 Jbeta primers). Repertoires were generated with immunoSEQ multiplex PCR, while TCRdb's copy carries only in-frame clones and drops some. The sample lists roughly 100,000 clones, roughly two thirds occurring once. The sequenced sample consisted of PBMCs. The receptors stem from a man aged 40-49 years in good health and CMV-seronegative.

The chain has TRBV5-1 and TRBJ2-1, with D unclear. Trimming cost V 0 bases and J 1 base, with 5 bases left between them. From germline, CDR1 is SGHRS and CDR2 YFSETQ. The CDR3 has 14 residues. The CDR3 DNA reads as TGCGCCAGCAGCTTGGGACAATCCTACAATGAGCAGTTCTTC. Protein product: CASSLGQSYNEQFF. The full variable domain, completed using reference TRBV5-1 and TRBJ2-1, is KAGVTQTPRYLIKTRGQQVTLSCSPISGHRSVSWYQQTPGQGLQFLFEYFSETQRNKGNFPGRFSGRQFSNSRSEMNVSTLELGDSALYLCASSLGQSYNEQFFGPGTRLTVL.

The rearrangement links TRBV5-6 to TRBJ2-2; 9 nucleotides line up with TRBD1. The germline CDR1 and CDR2 sequences are SGHDT and YYEEEE. Germline trimming cut 2 bases from V and 4 bases from J; bases unmatched to any gene: 9. This CDR3 is built from 17 residues. The chain's CDR3 is CASSFLQGALGTGELFF. The CDR3 bases are TGTGCCAGCAGCTTCCTACAGGGGGCGCTTGGCACCGGGGAGCTGTTTTTT. The full variable domain, completed using reference TRBV5-6 and TRBJ2-2, is DAGVTQSPTHLIKTRGQQVTLRCSPKSGHDTVSWYQQALGQGPQFIFQYYEEEERQRGNFPDRFSGHQFPNYSSELNVNALLLGDSALYLCASSFLQGALGTGELFFGEGSRLTVL.

The rearrangement uses TRBV19 and TRBJ1-4; possibly TRBD1 for D (5 bases). This CDR3 has 13 residues. V lost 10 bases, J lost 6 bases, and 15 bases lay in between. Germline V gene sequence: CDR1 LNHDA, CDR2 SQIVND (reference sequence). The CDR3 loop reads CAIGGELHEKLFF. CDR3 coding DNA: TGTGCCATTGGGGGGGAACTTCATGAAAAACTGTTTTTT.

The chain links TRBV5-1 to TRBJ1-1; tentative D call: TRBD1 (5 bases). V lost 1 base and J 2 bases, leaving 12 bases between the germline ends. The V gene's germline CDR1 is SGHRS and CDR2 YFSETQ. The CDR3 runs 15 residues. DNA of the CDR3: TGCGCCAGCAGCTTGTTAAGGGGTCCTAACACTGAAGCTTTCTTT. Protein: CASSLLRGPNTEAFF.

The chain employs TRBV5-1 and TRBJ2-1, with TRBD2 identical over 9 bases. The CDR3 extends over 17 amino acids. The germline V gene encodes CDR1 SGHRS and CDR2 YFSETQ. J gave up 6 bases and V 4 bases, and 14 bases lay outside the gene matches. The CDR3 loop is CASSQSWAGGPVNEQFF. The CDR3 DNA reads TGCGCCAGCAGCCAGAGCTGGGCGGGGGGGCCGGTCAATGAGCAGTTCTTC.

The sample holds a few counts of this clone. The rearrangement joins TRBV6-5 to TRBJ1-6; D is undetermined. The germline V and J ends were trimmed by 6 bases and 10 bases, with 19 bases remaining between them. The CDR3 is 15 residues long. Germline lookup yields CDR1 MNHEY and CDR2 SVGAGI. The CDR3 sequence is CASSPLTGTRSPLHF. The CDR3 region has the DNA TGTGCCAGCAGCCCCCTTACGGGAACTCGGTCACCCCTCCACTTT.

V and J are TRBV19 and TRBJ1-2; possible D gene TRBD1, 6 bases. Deletions cut 7 bases from V and 4 bases from J, with 22 bases between. From germline, CDR1 is LNHDA and CDR2 SQIVND (reference sequence). This CDR3 contains 16 residues. For the CDR3, the DNA is TGTGCCAGTACCTCATACACGGGACAACGGGCCTATGGCTACACCTTC. Translating it yields CASTSYTGQRAYGYTF.

This clone was detected a few times. V usage is TRBV5-1 and J usage is TRBJ1-1; 7 bases agree with TRBD1. Trimming cost V 5 bases and J 1 base; bases outside gene matches: 14. The CDR3 is 17 amino acids. In germline, CDR1 is SGHRS, CDR2 YFSETQ. The DNA of the CDR3 is TGCGCCAGCAGATTACCCTCTACAGGGGCCGGGAACACTGAAGCTTTCTTT. It is translated as CASRLPSTGAGNTEAFF.

This clone was counted a few times. This chain joins TRBV19 and TRBJ1-6; D gene ambiguous. Trimming removed 5 bases at V and 7 bases at J, with 6 bases between. The CDR3 covers 12 residues. Germline CDR1 reads LNHDA; CDR2 reads SQIVND (reference sequence). CDR3 sequence (DNA): TGTGCCAGTAGTTACAAGAATTCACCCCTCCACTTT. Its translation: CASSYKNSPLHF.

This chain joins TRBV4-2 and TRBJ2-3, with TRBD2 identical over 14 bases. This CDR3 contains 18 residues. Germline trimming cut 3 bases from V and 4 bases from J; bases unmatched to any gene: 9. Germline-derived CDR1 and CDR2 are LGHNA and YNFKEQ. The CDR3 region is CASSHLDQTSGGADTQYF. For the CDR3, the DNA is TGTGCCAGCAGCCATCTCGATCAGACTAGCGGGGGGGCAGATACGCAGTATTTT.

The chain joins TRBV7-9 to TRBJ2-7, with D possibly matching TRBD2 (6 bases). The CDR3 loop spans 14 amino acids. Germline V lookup: CDR1 SEHNR, CDR2 FQNEAQ (reference sequence). Trimming pared 5 bases from V and 1 base from J, leaving 12 bases between. CDR3 region: CASSQRDFSYEQYF. CDR3 DNA: TGTGCCAGCAGCCAAAGGGACTTTTCCTACGAGCAGTACTTC.

V is TRBV5-1 and J is TRBJ1-1, with D tentatively TRBD1 (6 bases). CDR1 and CDR2 from the germline V gene are SGHRS and YFSETQ. The V end was cut by 1 base, the J end by 4 bases, with 20 bases between. This CDR3 has 17 residues. In DNA, the CDR3 is TGCGCCAGCAGCTTGATCATCGGGGGGGCTGGGGGCACTGAAGCTTTCTTT. Its protein is CASSLIIGGAGGTEAFF.

The CDR3 here is CASTLEQVGAADEQFF. The CDR3 DNA follows: TGCGCCAGCACCTTAGAGCAGGTGGGGGCGGCGGATGAGCAGTTCTTC. This chain connects TRBV4-1 to TRBJ2-1; D perhaps matches TRBD1 (6 bases). This CDR3 has 16 residues. Germline-derived CDR1 and CDR2 are MGHRA and YSYEKL. V was cut by 7 bases and J by 8 bases, with 24 bases left in between.

This clone has just one count. The rearrangement uses TRBV16 and TRBJ2-5, with D uncertain. Germline CDR1 KGHSY, CDR2 FQNENV. The CDR3 totals 16 residues. V was clipped by 0 bases and J by 1 base, with 12 bases between them. This CDR3 reads CASSQSWVIAQETQYF. CDR3 in DNA: TGTGCCAGCAGCCAATCGTGGGTTATAGCCCAAGAGACCCAGTACTTC. Combining the CDR3 with reference TRBV16 and TRBJ2-5 gives the whole variable domain GEEVAQTPKHLVRGEGQKAKLYCAPIKGHSYVFWYQQVLKNEFKFLISFQNENVFDETGMPKERFSAKCLPNSPCSLEIQATKLEDSAVYFCASSQSWVIAQETQYFGPGTRLLVL.

This clone appeared a few times. The rearrangement uses TRBV15 and TRBJ2-1; 10 bases align to TRBD2. Germline CDR1 is LNHNV and CDR2 is YYDKDF (reference sequence). The J segment lost 10 bases and the V segment lost 6 bases, leaving 12 bases of the junction unmatched. This CDR3 has 15 amino acids. CDR3 DNA: TGTGCCACCAGTCGAGGACTAGCGGCTTTTACCGAGCAGTTCTTC. This encodes CATSRGLAAFTEQFF.

The chain couples TRBV7-2 to TRBJ1-1; 8 bases are shared with TRBD1. This CDR3 is 17 amino acids long. The trim removed 0 bases at V and 5 bases at J, leaving 11 bases unmatched. The germline V gene has CDR1 SGHTA and CDR2 FQGNSA. For the CDR3, the DNA is TGTGCCAGCAGCTTAGCTATAATGTACAGGGGGTCTACTGAAGCTTTCTTT. Protein: CASSLAIMYRGSTEAFF.

The chain recombines TRBV5-1 with TRBJ1-1; D remains ambiguous. The CDR3 runs to 13 residues. V was clipped by 0 bases and J by 2 bases, with 5 bases between them. Germline CDR1 SGHRS, CDR2 YFSETQ. CDR3 in DNA: TGCGCCAGCAGCTTGGGTCGTAACACTGAAGCTTTCTTT. Translating gives CASSLGRNTEAFF.

The chain uses TRBV27 and TRBJ2-7, with a possible D match to TRBD2 (5 bases). CDR1 and CDR2 from the germline V gene are MNHEY and SMNVEV (reference sequence). The CDR3 is 15 residues long. The germline V and J ends were trimmed by 2 bases and 1 base, with 12 bases remaining between them. CDR3 bases: TGTGCCAGCAGTTTAAGGAACGGGGTTTCCTACGAGCAGTACTTC. Translating gives CASSLRNGVSYEQYF.

The J gene is TRBJ2-7, the V gene TRBV6-1, with no clear D. CDR1 is MNHNS, CDR2 SASEGT, per germline. The CDR3 consists of 14 residues. V gave up 1 base and J gave up 4 bases, with 11 bases separating them. The CDR3 region has the DNA TGTGCCAGCAGTGAAGGTGTTACAATTTACGAGCAGTACTTC. Translating gives CASSEGVTIYEQYF.

The chain links TRBV5-5 to TRBJ1-2; D remains unclear. V gave up 4 bases and J gave up 5 bases, with 12 bases separating them. The CDR3 runs 13 residues. Germline V lookup: CDR1 SGHKS, CDR2 YYEKEE (reference sequence). The CDR3 reads CASSGGGGYGYTF. The CDR3 DNA reads TGTGCCAGCAGCGGAGGAGGCGGGTATGGCTACACCTTC.

This clone was seen only a few times. Within the sample, other DNA sequences also encode this same CDR3. The genes are TRBV4-1 and TRBJ2-5, with 9 bases fitting TRBD2. Germline lookup yields CDR1 MGHRA and CDR2 YSYEKL. The CDR3 runs to 15 residues. Losses at the gene ends were 4 bases for V and 2 bases for J; bases not matched to a gene: 5. The CDR3 here is CASSLLAGEQETQYF. Written as DNA, the CDR3 is TGCGCCAGCAGCCTATTAGCGGGGGAACAAGAGACCCAGTACTTC.